The text below deals with one T cell receptor (beta chain). The data derive from a study of CD8 T cells in Susac syndrome. Germline V gene lookup returns CDR1 SGHDN and CDR2 FVKESK. The germline V and J ends were trimmed by 0 bases and 6 bases, with 16 bases remaining between them. The CDR3 covers 16 residues. With random hexamers, roughly 0.45 to 1 ug RNA was reverse transcribed. TCRdb analysed the immunoSEQ multiplex PCR reads with MiXCR anew, one entry per CDR3 protein. The sample has around 200,000 distinct CDR3 sequences, 85% to 95% seen once. This clonotype was sampled from a human donor in good health. The sample taken for sequencing was CD4+ T cells from PBMCs. This sequence joins TRBV14 and TRBJ2-3; TRBD2 might be the D (5 bases). CDR3 sequence: CASSQDASGVLDTQYF. DNA of the CDR3: TGTGCCAGCAGCCAAGATGCGTCCGGGGTTTTGGATACGCAGTATTTT. Together with reference TRBV14 and TRBJ2-3, the CDR3 gives the full variable domain: EAGVTQFPSHSVIEKGQTVTLRCDPISGHDNLYWYRRVMGKEIKFLLHFVKESKQDESGMPNNRFLAERTGGTYSTLKVQPAELEDSGVYFCASSQDASGVLDTQYFGPGTRLTVL.